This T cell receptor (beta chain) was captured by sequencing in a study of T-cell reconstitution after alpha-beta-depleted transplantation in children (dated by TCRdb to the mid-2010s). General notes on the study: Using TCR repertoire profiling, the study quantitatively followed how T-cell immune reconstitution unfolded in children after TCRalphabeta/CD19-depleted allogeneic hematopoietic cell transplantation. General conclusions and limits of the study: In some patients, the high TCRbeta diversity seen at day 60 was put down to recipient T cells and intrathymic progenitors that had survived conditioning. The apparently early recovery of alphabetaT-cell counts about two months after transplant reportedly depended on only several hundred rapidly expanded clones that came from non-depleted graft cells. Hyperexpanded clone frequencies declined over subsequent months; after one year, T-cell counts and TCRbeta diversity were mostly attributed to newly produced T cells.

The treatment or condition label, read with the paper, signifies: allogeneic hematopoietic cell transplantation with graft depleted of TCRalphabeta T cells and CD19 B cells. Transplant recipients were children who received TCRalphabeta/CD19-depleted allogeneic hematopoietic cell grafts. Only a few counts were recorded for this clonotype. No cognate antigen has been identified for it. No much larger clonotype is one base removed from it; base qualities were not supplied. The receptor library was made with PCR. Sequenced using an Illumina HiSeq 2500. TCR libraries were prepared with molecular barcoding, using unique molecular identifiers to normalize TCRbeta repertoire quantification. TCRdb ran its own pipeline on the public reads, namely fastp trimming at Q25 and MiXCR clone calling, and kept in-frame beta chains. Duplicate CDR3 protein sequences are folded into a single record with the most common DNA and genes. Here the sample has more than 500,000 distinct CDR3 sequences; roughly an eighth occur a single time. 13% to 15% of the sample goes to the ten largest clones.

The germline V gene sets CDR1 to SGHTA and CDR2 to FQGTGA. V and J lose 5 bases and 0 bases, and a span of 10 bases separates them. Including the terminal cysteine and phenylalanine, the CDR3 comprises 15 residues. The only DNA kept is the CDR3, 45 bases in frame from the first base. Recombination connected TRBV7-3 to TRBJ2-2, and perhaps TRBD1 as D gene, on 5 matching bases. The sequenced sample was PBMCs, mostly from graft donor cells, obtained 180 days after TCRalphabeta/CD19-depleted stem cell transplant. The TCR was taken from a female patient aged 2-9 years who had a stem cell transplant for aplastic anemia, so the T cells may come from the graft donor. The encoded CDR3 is CASSRTLANTGELFF. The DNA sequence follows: TGTGCCAGCAGCCGGACACTCGCGAACACCGGGGAGCTGTTTTTT.